This T cell receptor (beta chain) was captured in a study of blood T cell repertoires in COVID-19 (dated by TCRdb to 2018 to 2020). Broadly, across the study: For ImmuneRACE Cohort 3, a participant was defined as recovered based on two consecutive negative NP/OP PCR tests, clearance by a healthcare professional, or resolution of symptoms. Samples covering the acute and convalescent phases of COVID-19 were provided by collaborators in the United States, Italy and Spain. The material from the prospective study consisted of cDNA or gDNA derived from T cells, B-cell-depleted T cells, or PBMCs. Subjects who had been exposed to COVID-19, were actively infected with it, or had recovered from it provided the deeply sampled blood TCRbeta repertoires that made up the dataset. A freely available public database, intended as a resource for researchers studying the immune response to SARS-CoV-2, is where the repertoires were released. Samples were obtained from the ongoing ImmuneRACE study (first 160 participants) and from over 1,000 subjects provided by 6 global collaborators. The sample metadata nearly always contained a de-identified subject ID, COVID-19 status, age in years and sex. Where available, HLA class I and class II types were obtained from metadata supplied by the sample provider rather than from assay-based typing.

V and J are trimmed by 8 bases and 5 bases, and the gene matches miss 4 bases of the junction. The CDR3 numbers 12 residues from cysteine through phenylalanine. Here the CDR3 DNA is all that survives: 36 bases in frame from base 1. CDR1 and CDR2 (MNHEY, SVGAGI) derive from the germline V gene. Participants in the prospective study were enrolled through a virtual design, were aged roughly 18 to 100 years, and lived in roughly 26 United States geographic areas. In the prospective study, cohorts were assigned on the basis of participant-reported clinical history obtained from a screening survey and a study questionnaire. In the prospective study, mobile phlebotomists collected whole blood, serum and a nasopharyngeal or oropharyngeal swab from each participant. Additional blood draws and questionnaires over an approximately two-month period could optionally be provided by prospective study participants. Before DNA extraction, prospective study blood samples were shipped either frozen or at room temperature.

Details on this clone: It has no known antigen specificity. No base qualities exist here, and no much larger clone lies one base off it.

The immunoSEQ Assay, a bias-controlled multiplex PCR, was used to amplify TCRbeta CDR3 regions from genomic DNA. As for how the authors treated the data: Within the assay, amplification of reference gene primers was used to estimate how many nucleated cells each sample contained. Sequence reads were collapsed and filtered to measure the absolute abundance of every unique TCRbeta CDR3 rearrangement. Productive Simpson clonality was computed per sample as the square root of Simpson's diversity index over productive rearrangements. Drawn from immuneACCESS, this table holds only the in-frame rearrangements with V and J called that TCRdb kept. Clones are partly lost; checked studies trace under half to an unresolved V gene and leave the rest unexplained. V and J calls and clone size follow that table, whereas D and trimming were derived from the DNA. The sample records about 210,000 clones, around 86% of which are singletons. Around 24% of the sample rests with the top ten.

General study outcomes and caveats: The quantity of clinical and demographic metadata differed by source and by participant and was supplied without curation.

The sequencing input was PBMCs or T cells enriched from blood (not recorded which). This clonotype was obtained from a woman aged 35 to 49 in a cohort exposed to, infected with or recovered from COVID-19 (not recorded which). Here the chain combines TRBV6-5 and TRBJ1-1; 8 bases in the middle match TRBD1. The CDR3 protein: CASQGAGTEAFF. The DNA sequence reads TGTGCCAGCCAGGGGGCAGGGACTGAAGCTTTCTTT.